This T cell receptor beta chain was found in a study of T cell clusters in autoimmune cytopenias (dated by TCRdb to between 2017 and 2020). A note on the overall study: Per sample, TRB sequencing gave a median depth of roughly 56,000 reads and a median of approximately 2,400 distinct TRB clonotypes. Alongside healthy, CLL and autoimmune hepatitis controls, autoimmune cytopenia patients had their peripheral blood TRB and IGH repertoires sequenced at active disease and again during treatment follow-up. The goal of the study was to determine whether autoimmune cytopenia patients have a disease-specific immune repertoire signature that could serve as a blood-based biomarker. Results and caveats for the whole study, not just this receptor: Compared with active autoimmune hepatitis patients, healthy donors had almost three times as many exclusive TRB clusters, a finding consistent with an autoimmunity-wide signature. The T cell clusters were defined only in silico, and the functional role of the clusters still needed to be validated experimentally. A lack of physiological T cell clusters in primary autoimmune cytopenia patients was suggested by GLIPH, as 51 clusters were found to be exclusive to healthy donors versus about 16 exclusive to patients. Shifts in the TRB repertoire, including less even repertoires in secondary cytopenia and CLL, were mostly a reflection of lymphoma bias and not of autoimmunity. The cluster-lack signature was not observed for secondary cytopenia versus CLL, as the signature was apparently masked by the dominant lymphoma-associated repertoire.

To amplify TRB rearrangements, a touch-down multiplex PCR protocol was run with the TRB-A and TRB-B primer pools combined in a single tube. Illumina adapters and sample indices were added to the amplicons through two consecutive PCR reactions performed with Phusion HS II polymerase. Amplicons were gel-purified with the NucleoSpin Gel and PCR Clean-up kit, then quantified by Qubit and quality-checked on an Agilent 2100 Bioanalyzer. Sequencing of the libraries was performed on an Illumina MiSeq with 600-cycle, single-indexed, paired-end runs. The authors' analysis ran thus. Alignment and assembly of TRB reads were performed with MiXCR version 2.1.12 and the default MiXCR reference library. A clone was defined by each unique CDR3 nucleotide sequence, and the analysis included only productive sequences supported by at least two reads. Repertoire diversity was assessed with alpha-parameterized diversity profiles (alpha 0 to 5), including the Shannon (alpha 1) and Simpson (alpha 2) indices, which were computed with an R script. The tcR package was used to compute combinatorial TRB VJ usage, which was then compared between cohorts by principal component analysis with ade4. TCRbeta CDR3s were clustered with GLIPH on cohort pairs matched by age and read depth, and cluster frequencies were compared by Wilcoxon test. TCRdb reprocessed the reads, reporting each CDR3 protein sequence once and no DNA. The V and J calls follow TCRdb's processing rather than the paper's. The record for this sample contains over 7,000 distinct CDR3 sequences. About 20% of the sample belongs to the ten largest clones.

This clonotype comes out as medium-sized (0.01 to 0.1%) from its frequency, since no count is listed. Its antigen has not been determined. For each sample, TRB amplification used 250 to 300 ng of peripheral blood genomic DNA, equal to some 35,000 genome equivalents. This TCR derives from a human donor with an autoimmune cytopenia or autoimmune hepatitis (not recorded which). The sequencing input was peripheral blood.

The CDR3 corresponds to CSVVWGGHGYTF. The chain couples TRBV29-1 to TRBJ1-2. As encoded in the germline V gene, CDR1 is SQVTM while CDR2 is ANQGSEA. Its CDR3 holds 12 amino acids, cysteine through phenylalanine. The coding DNA is unavailable.